This record looks at one TCR beta chain sequence and its context. The source of the sample is a study of cytomegalovirus exposure and HLA in healthy donors. PCR amplification relied on 60 Vbeta primers (plus 13 Jbeta primers). The data were produced by immunoSEQ multiplex PCR, yet TCRdb's version contains in-frame clones alone and is incomplete. This table has about 110,000 clones, under 85% appearing once. This CDR3 is built from 15 residues. CDR1 is SGHTA and CDR2 is FQGNSA in the germline V gene. V was pared by 4 bases and J by 3 bases, with 15 bases between. The sequence came from a man between 18 and 35 years old in good health and CMV-seronegative. Material: PBMCs. The V and J genes are TRBV7-2 and TRBJ1-1, with D possibly TRBD1 on 5 matching bases. This chain's CDR3 is CASSWIPRADTEAFF. The CDR3 DNA reads as TGTGCCAGCAGCTGGATCCCCAGGGCCGACACTGAAGCTTTCTTT.